The next 25 T cell receptor beta chains were all read from a single sample in a study of shared clonotypes between healthy human individuals. Libraries were prepared by immunoSEQ multiplex PCR; TCRdb keeps only in-frame clonotypes and omits some of them. The sample gives over 800,000 clones, roughly 92% of which show up once; approximately 25% is in the top ten. Naivety among CD8 cells was defined by CD45RO negativity and positive CCR7 selection, thereby excluding terminally differentiated effector memory CD45RA+ cells. Sequencing used naive CD8+ T cells sorted from blood. The receptors were gathered from a man aged 25-45 years in good health.

The genes are TRBV29-1 and TRBJ2-1; either TRBD1 or TRBD2 may fit D (5 bases each). The germline V and J ends were trimmed by 3 bases and 7 bases, with 22 bases remaining between them. Germline CDR1 and CDR2: SQVTM and ANQGSEA. This CDR3 has 16 amino acids. The CDR3, as DNA: TGCAGCGTTGATCACCACTCCCGGAAAGGGGAGAATGAGCAGTTCTTC. Protein: CSVDHHSRKGENEQFF.

About this clone: Other DNA sequences of this sample code for an identical CDR3. J is TRBJ2-3 and V is TRBV14; D uncertain. From germline, CDR1 is SGHDN and CDR2 FVKESK. This CDR3 region has 13 residues. V was clipped by 0 bases and J by 6 bases, with 7 bases between them. CDR3 nucleotide sequence: TGTGCCAGCAGCCAAGATACTGCGGATACGCAGTATTTT. Translated, it gives CASSQDTADTQYF. The entire variable domain, with the rest obtained from reference TRBV14 and TRBJ2-3, is as follows: EAGVTQFPSHSVIEKGQTVTLRCDPISGHDNLYWYRRVMGKEIKFLLHFVKESKQDESGMPNNRFLAERTGGTYSTLKVQPAELEDSGVYFCASSQDTADTQYFGPGTRLTVL.

As concerns this clone: The junction shows a germline mismatch at one end, possibly a read error. This chain uses TRBV10-1 with TRBJ2-7; D is uncertain. This CDR3 is built from 11 residues. Germline-derived CDR1 and CDR2 are WNHNN and SYGVQD (reference sequence). The CDR3 is CASSDSDEQYF. CDR3 in DNA: TGCGCCAGCAGTGACTCCGACGAGCAGTACTTC.

The CDR3 loop reads CASSRGVGSGNTIYF. The CDR3, as DNA: TGTGCCAGCAGCCGGGGCGTTGGGTCTGGAAACACCATATATTTT. The chain links TRBV27 to TRBJ1-3; D possibly corresponds to TRBD1 (5 bases). This CDR3 is built from 15 residues. From germline, CDR1 is MNHEY and CDR2 SMNVEV (reference sequence). Trimming removed 6 bases at V and 1 base at J, with 13 bases between.

This chain joins TRBV7-8 and TRBJ2-7; 12 nucleotides match TRBD2. Unmatched junction bases numbered 6, after V lost 5 bases and J lost 4 bases. CDR1 and CDR2 from the germline V gene are SGHVS and FQNEAQ. The CDR3 is made up of 15 amino acids. CDR3 sequence (DNA): TGTGCCAGCAGCCCGCGGACTAGCGGGACGTACGAGCAGTACTTC. Translation: CASSPRTSGTYEQYF.

This clone was seen just once. The chain combines TRBV27 with TRBJ2-1, with D unresolved. The CDR3 extends over 16 amino acids. Looked up from germline, CDR1 is MNHEY and CDR2 is SMNVEV (reference sequence). V was clipped by 6 bases and J by 7 bases, with 22 bases between them. The CDR3, as DNA: TGTGCCAGCAGCAACCTTAGGGAAGGGATCAGGAATGAGCAGTTCTTC. It codes for CASSNLREGIRNEQFF.

The table lists this clone with a count of one. This chain links TRBV7-6 with TRBJ2-2; tentatively, D is TRBD2 (5 bases). CDR3 length equals 16 residues. CDR1 is SGHVS and CDR2 is FNYEAQ in the germline V gene. Trimming left V 4 bases short and J 0 bases short, with 12 bases between. CDR3 nucleotides: TGTGCCAGCAGCTCAGTCGGGATTTCGAACACCGGGGAGCTGTTTTTT. It translates to CASSSVGISNTGELFF.

The genes are TRBV2 and TRBJ2-1, with 9 bases aligning to TRBD2. CDR1 and CDR2 from the germline V gene are SNHLY and FYNNEI. After removal of 7 bases from V and 0 bases from J, the junction contained 7 bases not matched to a gene. The CDR3 contains 16 residues. This CDR3 reads CASTDLSGSSYNEQFF. The CDR3 DNA sequence: TGTGCCAGCACCGACCTTAGCGGGAGCTCCTACAATGAGCAGTTCTTC.

This chain connects TRBV4-2 to TRBJ1-2, with D possibly being TRBD1 (5 bases). This CDR3 contains 16 residues. CDR1 is LGHNA and CDR2 is YNFKEQ in the germline V gene. V was trimmed by 0 bases and J by 4 bases, leaving 15 bases between them. CDR3 loop: CASSQDVQATAYGYTF. As DNA, the CDR3 is TGTGCCAGCAGCCAAGATGTACAGGCGACCGCCTATGGCTACACCTTC.

A note on this clone: At the DNA level, this CDR3 is encoded by other sequences in the same sample as well. The gene calls are TRBV9 and TRBJ2-3; 7 positions agree with TRBD1. Trimming took 4 bases from V and 6 from J; bases not matched to a gene: 2. Germline V gives CDR1 SGDLS, CDR2 YYNGEE. The CDR3 is 12 amino acids. The CDR3 loop reads CASSKGADTQYF. The CDR3 DNA is TGTGCCAGCAGCAAGGGGGCTGATACGCAGTATTTT.

This clone was detected a few times. The rearrangement uses TRBV4-3 and TRBJ1-2, with D possibly being TRBD1 (5 bases). Germline-derived CDR1 and CDR2 are LGHNA and YSLEER. V lost 1 base and J 7 bases, leaving 7 bases between the germline ends. The length of the CDR3 is 12 residues. The CDR3 DNA is TGCGCCAGCAGCCAAGGGGGCTCTGGCTACACCTTC. Protein product: CASSQGGSGYTF.

In its sample, this clone was seen once. V gene TRBV28 combines with J gene TRBJ2-2; 9 nucleotides match TRBD1. This CDR3 is 17 amino acids long. Germline CDR1 reads MDHEN; CDR2 reads SYDVKM. V lost 5 bases to trimming and J lost 2 bases; unmatched junction nucleotides: 9. CDR3 loop: CASSSHRGLGNTGELFF. The CDR3 bases are TGTGCCAGCAGTAGCCACAGGGGGCTAGGCAACACCGGGGAGCTGTTTTTT.

The chain uses TRBV25-1 and TRBJ2-7; 8 nucleotides line up with TRBD2. With V trimmed by 5 bases and J by 4 bases, 10 bases remained unmatched. Per germline, CDR1 MGHDK and CDR2 SYGVNS. CDR3 length equals 15 residues. As DNA, the CDR3 is TGTGCCAGCAGTCCCCGGGATAGCGGGATTTACGAGCAGTACTTC. The encoded protein is CASSPRDSGIYEQYF.

This clone was observed a single time. The chain couples TRBV11-2 to TRBJ1-5; D is possibly TRBD1 (5 bases). The CDR3 runs to 15 residues. V lost 3 bases to trimming and J lost 5 bases, with 14 bases between them. Germline V lookup: CDR1 SGHAT, CDR2 FQNNGV. In DNA form, the CDR3 reads TGTGCCAGCAGCTTCGGGGGGAGAGGGGATCAGCCCCAGCATTTT. Protein sequence: CASSFGGRGDQPQHF.

This sequence joins TRBV7-9 and TRBJ1-2, with D hard to call. The CDR3 runs to 12 residues. Trimming took 6 bases from V and 3 from J, leaving 8 bases between them. Germline CDR1 reads SEHNR; CDR2 reads FQNEAQ (reference sequence). In DNA form, the CDR3 reads TGTGCCAGCAGTACTGGAGACTATGGCTACACCTTC. It yields the protein CASSTGDYGYTF.

The rearrangement joins TRBV19 to TRBJ1-1; D unclear. The CDR3 has 12 amino acids. Trimming stripped 10 bases from V and 1 base from J, with 10 bases between. The germline V gene encodes CDR1 LNHDA and CDR2 SQIVND (reference sequence). CDR3: CATQRGNTEAFF. DNA of the CDR3: TGTGCCACTCAGCGGGGGAACACTGAAGCTTTCTTT.

The chain carries TRBV7-6 and TRBJ1-5; D might be TRBD1 (6 bases). Germline values: CDR1 SGHVS, CDR2 FNYEAQ. With 1 base removed from V and 5 bases from J, the gap between germline ends came to 9 bases. CDR3 length equals 14 residues. The CDR3 sequence: CASSLEGGHQPQHF. CDR3 DNA: TGTGCCAGCAGCTTAGAAGGGGGACATCAGCCCCAGCATTTT.

The chain has TRBV7-6 and TRBJ2-7; maybe TRBD2 (5 bases). Trimming removed 5 bases at V and 4 bases at J, with 12 bases between. Germline V CDR1 and CDR2: SGHVS, FNYEAQ. This CDR3 has 13 amino acids. DNA for the CDR3: TGTGCCAGCAGCGGAGGCTCGGGTTACGAGCAGTACTTC. It codes for CASSGGSGYEQYF.

This chain joins TRBV19 and TRBJ2-3; D call uncertain. The CDR3 consists of 15 residues. Germline CDR1 reads LNHDA; CDR2 reads SQIVND (reference sequence). The V gene lost 3 bases and the J gene lost 2 bases, with 12 bases spanning the gap. This chain's CDR3 is CASSITALNTDTQYF. The CDR3 region has the DNA TGTGCCAGTAGTATTACCGCGCTAAACACAGATACGCAGTATTTT.

The chain joins TRBV28 to TRBJ2-1, with 8 bases that match TRBD1. The V gene end was trimmed by 6 bases and the J gene end by 6 bases; junction bases not matched to a gene: 19. CDR3 length equals 18 residues. Germline V gene lookup returns CDR1 MDHEN and CDR2 SYDVKM. The CDR3 coding sequence is TGTGCCAGCAGGGAGTCACAGGGGGTGAATCTCGTAGGCAATGAGCAGTTCTTC. The encoded protein is CASRESQGVNLVGNEQFF. Combining the CDR3 with reference TRBV28 and TRBJ2-1 gives the whole variable domain DVKVTQSSRYLVKRTGEKVFLECVQDMDHENMFWYRQDPGLGLRLIYFSYDVKMKEKGDIPEGYSVSREKKERFSLILESASTNQTSMYLCASRESQGVNLVGNEQFFGPGTRLTVL.

The rearrangement uses TRBV6-5 and TRBJ2-1; possible D gene TRBD1, 6 bases. The CDR3 is 14 amino acids. CDR1 is MNHEY, CDR2 SVGAGI, per germline. V lost 2 bases to trimming and J lost 5 bases, with 10 bases between them. The CDR3 DNA reads TGTGCCAGCAGTTACGGGGACACCCACAATGAGCAGTTCTTC. Translation: CASSYGDTHNEQFF.

The chain has TRBV28 and TRBJ2-5, with 12 bases identical to TRBD2. This CDR3 has 17 residues. Looked up from germline, CDR1 is MDHEN and CDR2 is SYDVKM. With 5 bases clipped from V and 3 bases from J, the junction kept 10 bases outside the gene matches. CDR3 in DNA: TGTGCCAGCAGTCCGAGGACTAGCGGGACACCAAAAGAGACCCAGTACTTC. Residues: CASSPRTSGTPKETQYF.

This chain joins TRBV7-3 and TRBJ2-2; tentatively, D is TRBD2 (6 bases). The germline CDR1 and CDR2 sequences are SGHTA and FQGTGA. V was trimmed by 1 base and J by 7 bases, leaving 16 bases between them. The CDR3 length is 16 residues. The CDR3 bases are TGTGCCAGCAGCTTAAATTCGGGGGTGCAGGTCGGGGAGCTGTTTTTT. This sequence encodes CASSLNSGVQVGELFF.

The gene calls are TRBV10-2 and TRBJ2-1; D might be TRBD2 (5 bases). V was pared by 6 bases and J by 10 bases, with 13 bases between. The CDR3 spans 12 residues. Germline lookup yields CDR1 WSHSY and CDR2 SAAADI. The CDR3 here is CASSTGVGEQFF. The CDR3 DNA sequence: TGCGCCAGCAGCACCGGGGTGGGGGAGCAGTTCTTC.

The chain joins TRBV5-6 to TRBJ2-2; D may be TRBD1 or TRBD2 (5 bases each). With 2 bases removed from V and 6 bases from J, the gap between germline ends came to 8 bases. The germline gives CDR1 SGHDT, CDR2 YYEEEE. The CDR3 sequence is 13 residues long. The CDR3 nucleotides are TGTGCCAGCAGCTTCTGGGGGTCCGGGGAGCTGTTTTTT. Amino acids: CASSFWGSGELFF.